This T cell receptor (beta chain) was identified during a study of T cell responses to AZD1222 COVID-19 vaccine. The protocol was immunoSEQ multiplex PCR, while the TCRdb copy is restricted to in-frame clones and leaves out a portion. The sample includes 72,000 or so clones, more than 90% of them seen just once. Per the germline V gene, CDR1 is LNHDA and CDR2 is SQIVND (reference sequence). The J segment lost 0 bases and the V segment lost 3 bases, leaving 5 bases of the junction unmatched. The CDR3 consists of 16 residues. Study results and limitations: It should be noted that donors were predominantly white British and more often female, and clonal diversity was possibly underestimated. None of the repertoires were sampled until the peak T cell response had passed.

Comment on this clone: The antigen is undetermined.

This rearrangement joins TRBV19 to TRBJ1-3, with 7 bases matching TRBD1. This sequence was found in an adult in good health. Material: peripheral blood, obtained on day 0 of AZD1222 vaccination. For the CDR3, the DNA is TGTGCCAGTAGTATGCAGGGGGGACTCTCTGGAAACACCATATATTTT. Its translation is CASSMQGGLSGNTIYF.